The next 4 T cell receptor beta chains were all read from a single sample in a study of T-cell memory formation after mild COVID-19. TCRdb used MiXCR to reprocess the 5' RACE reads, holding one entry per CDR3 protein. The profile covers 380,000 or so distinct CDR3 sequences, with over 13% appearing a single time and under 25% taken by the ten largest. The sample consisted of PBMCs or a T cell subset sorted from them (not recorded which). All receptors come from a man aged 18-30 years who had mild COVID-19 (a few samples of this study predate the infection). Cell type and time point are not known.

The chain links TRBV7-9 to TRBJ2-5; possibly TRBD1 for D (6 bases). Germline CDR1 is SEHNR and CDR2 is FQNEAQ (reference sequence). The CDR3 is 14 residues long. Between the trimmed V and J ends, which lost 5 bases and 0 bases, there was a span of 10 bases. In DNA form, the CDR3 reads TGTGCCAGCAGCGCGTGGACAGACCAAGAGACCCAGTACTTC. This translates into CASSAWTDQETQYF.

This clonotype has ten or more counts. The CDR3 sequence is CASSFGGADTQYF. Here the CDR3 DNA reads TGTGCCAGCAGCTTCGGGGGGGCGGATACGCAGTATTTT. The rearrangement uses TRBV7-3 and TRBJ2-3, with TRBD2 matching over 8 bases. After removal of 3 bases from V and 6 bases from J, the junction contained 2 bases not matched to a gene. Germline V lookup: CDR1 SGHTA, CDR2 FQGTGA. The CDR3 runs to 13 residues. The full variable domain, completed using reference TRBV7-3 and TRBJ2-3, is GAGVSQTPSNKVTEKGKYVELRCDPISGHTALYWYRQSLGQGPEFLIYFQGTGAADDSGLPNDRFFAVRPEGSVSTLKIQRTERGDSAVYLCASSFGGADTQYFGPGTRLTVL.

This clonotype has more than one count but fewer than ten. This chain links TRBV7-2 with TRBJ2-5; TRBD2 might be the D (5 bases). CDR1 and CDR2 (germline): SGHTA, FQGNSA. The CDR3 loop spans 13 amino acids. V was pared by 4 bases and J by 5 bases, with 11 bases between. The CDR3 coding sequence is TGTGCCAGCAGCTCGGGGAGAGTGGAGACCCAGTACTTC. As protein: CASSSGRVETQYF. Based on the CDR3 plus reference TRBV7-2 and TRBJ2-5, the full variable domain is GAGVSQSPSNKVTEKGKDVELRCDPISGHTALYWYRQSLGQGLEFLIYFQGNSAPDKSGLPSDRFSAERTGGSVSTLTIQRTQQEDSAVYLCASSSGRVETQYFGPGTRLLVL.

This clonotype came up a few times. CDR3 coding DNA: TGTGCCATCAGTGACAGGGGGGAGAACATTCAGTACTTC. Amino acid sequence: CAISDRGENIQYF. The J gene is TRBJ2-4, the V gene TRBV10-3; D possibly corresponds to TRBD1 (7 bases). V lost 3 bases and J 7 bases, leaving 10 bases between the germline ends. The CDR3 contains 13 residues. Germline V gene data show CDR1 as ENHRY and CDR2 as SYGVKD.